These 32 T cell receptor beta chains were sequenced from one sample in a study of T cell repertoires in cytomegalovirus infection. MiXCR, run by TCRdb on the reads, gives a single entry per CDR3 protein. Of fewer than 85,000 distinct CDR3 sequences listed, 45% to 55% are singletons. For these receptors, no antigen is known. The source material was CD8+ T cells from cultured PBMCs, sampled from culture after CMV antigen stimulation. These receptors were collected from a human donor in good health (CMV status not recorded). Some clones in this sample may be carry-over from other donors' samples.

In this sample, this clonotype turned up a few times. The rearrangement uses TRBV7-8 and TRBJ2-5, with no clear D. Trimming stripped 5 bases from V and 2 bases from J, with 12 bases between. The CDR3 runs to 14 residues. CDR1 and CDR2 from the germline V gene are SGHVS and FQNEAQ. The CDR3 protein is CASSRARPQETQYF. The CDR3 nucleotides are TGTGCCAGCAGCCGGGCGAGGCCTCAAGAGACCCAGTACTTC.

This clonotype was seen a few times. The chain recombines TRBV25-1 with TRBJ1-2; no clear D gene. The ends were cut back, 4 bases at V and 2 bases at J, with 11 bases in the middle. Germline assignment: CDR1 MGHDK and CDR2 SYGVNS. This CDR3 has 14 amino acids. The CDR3 here is CASSGRRANYGYTF. The DNA for the CDR3 is TGTGCCAGCAGTGGAAGGCGGGCGAACTATGGCTACACCTTC.

The chain combines TRBV6-4 with TRBJ1-1, with D possibly being TRBD1 (6 bases). This CDR3 contains 18 residues. The V end lost 0 bases, the J end lost 9 bases, and 26 bases lay between the germline ends. Germline assignment: CDR1 MRHNA and CDR2 SNTAGT. This CDR3 reads CASSDSITRGGKNPKAFF. In DNA form, the CDR3 reads TGTGCCAGCAGTGACTCGATAACAAGGGGGGGAAAGAATCCGAAAGCTTTCTTT.

The DNA of the CDR3 is TGTGCCATCAGTGACCGACTAGCGGGGGGGCTCAACAATGAGCAGTTCTTC. Amino acids: CAISDRLAGGLNNEQFF. The V call is TRBV10-3, the J call TRBJ2-1; 14 bases are shared with TRBD2. With V trimmed by 3 bases and J by 5 bases, 6 bases remained unmatched. CDR1 is ENHRY and CDR2 is SYGVKD in the germline V gene. The CDR3 has 17 amino acids.

This clonotype was counted between two and nine times. V usage is TRBV7-9 and J usage is TRBJ2-5, with a tentative D call TRBD2 (5 bases). Germline-derived CDR1 and CDR2 are SEHNR and FQNEAQ (reference sequence). With 1 base removed from V and 1 base from J, the gap between germline ends came to 10 bases. The CDR3 is 15 residues long. CDR3 region: CASSLEPGFQETQYF. CDR3 sequence (DNA): TGTGCCAGCAGCTTAGAACCGGGGTTCCAAGAGACCCAGTACTTC. The variable domain in full, completed from reference TRBV7-9 and TRBJ2-5, reads DTGVSQNPRHKITKRGQNVTFRCDPISEHNRLYWYRQTLGQGPEFLTYFQNEAQLEKSRLLSDRFSAERPKGSFSTLEIQRTEQGDSAMYLCASSLEPGFQETQYFGPGTRLLVL.

This clonotype was seen a few times. The chain joins TRBV4-1 to TRBJ2-3; 12 nucleotides line up with TRBD2. V was pared by 0 bases and J by 3 bases, with 4 bases of the junction left unmatched. CDR3 size: 17 residues. Germline CDR1 and CDR2: MGHRA and YSYEKL. CDR3 sequence (DNA): TGCGCCAGCAGCCAAGAGACTAGCGGGGGACGAACAGATACGCAGTATTTT. This codes for CASSQETSGGRTDTQYF.

The chain couples TRBV28 to TRBJ2-3, with D unclear. Germline CDR1 reads MDHEN; CDR2 reads SYDVKM. Trimming left V 3 bases short and J 2 bases short, with 12 bases between. The CDR3 is 15 residues long. In nucleotides, the CDR3 is TGTGCCAGCAGTTTTCCCAGCTGGTTCACAGATACGCAGTATTTT. This gives the protein CASSFPSWFTDTQYF.

V usage is TRBV7-8 and J usage is TRBJ2-7, with D uncertain. Germline CDR1 is SGHVS and CDR2 is FQNEAQ. The CDR3 is 13 residues long. V lost 0 bases to trimming and J lost 5 bases, with 8 bases between them. CDR3 in amino acids: CASSLATTHEQYF. In DNA, the CDR3 is TGTGCCAGCAGCTTAGCCACGACCCACGAGCAGTACTTC. Together with reference TRBV7-8 and TRBJ2-7, the CDR3 gives the full variable domain: GAGVSQSPRYKVAKRGQDVALRCDPISGHVSLFWYQQALGQGPEFLTYFQNEAQLDKSGLPSDRFFAERPEGSVSTLKIQRTQQEDSAVYLCASSLATTHEQYFGPGTRLTVT.

The chain has TRBV10-2 and TRBJ2-1; either TRBD1 or TRBD2 may fit D (6 bases each). V was pared by 4 bases and J by 5 bases, with 18 bases between. Germline V gene lookup returns CDR1 WSHSY and CDR2 SAAADI. The CDR3 is 16 residues long. CDR3 amino acids: CASSGSRGDWHNEQFF. The DNA of the CDR3 is TGCGCCAGCAGTGGGTCGAGGGGGGACTGGCACAATGAGCAGTTCTTC.

This clonotype was seen a handful of times. The rearrangement joins TRBV20-1 to TRBJ1-2, with 7 bases matching TRBD1. CDR1 is DFQATT, CDR2 SNEGSKA, per germline (reference sequence). The CDR3 runs to 15 residues. V shed 2 bases and J 6 bases; nucleotides not matched to a gene: 12. The CDR3, as DNA: TGCAGTGCTAGAAAACCTCCGGGACAGCTCAATGGCTACACCTTC. It specifies CSARKPPGQLNGYTF.

This clonotype was seen only a few times. The chain links TRBV3-1 to TRBJ2-3; 9 bases are a match to TRBD2. The CDR3 is 16 amino acids. Germline V CDR1 and CDR2: LGHDT, YNNKEL (reference sequence). V lost 1 base, J lost 2 bases, and 4 bases stayed unmatched. The CDR3 DNA reads TGTGCCAGCAGCCAAGGACTAGCGGCACCCACAGATACGCAGTATTTT. It is translated as CASSQGLAAPTDTQYF.

This clonotype appeared a few times. V and J are TRBV7-3 and TRBJ2-1; D is perhaps TRBD1 (6 bases). Germline CDR1 and CDR2: SGHTA and FQGTGA. Trimming took off 0 bases at V and 0 bases at J, with 12 bases between the two ends. The CDR3 spans 17 residues. The CDR3 sequence is CASSLTIQGSSYNEQFF. The CDR3 bases are TGTGCCAGCAGCTTAACGATACAGGGTAGCTCCTACAATGAGCAGTTCTTC.

This chain joins TRBV11-2 and TRBJ1-1; 9 nucleotides agree with TRBD1. Germline-derived CDR1 and CDR2 are SGHAT and FQNNGV. Trimming took 1 base from V and 1 from J; bases not matched to a gene: 10. This CDR3 has 18 amino acids. CDR3 loop: CASSLGGAQGAANTEAFF. The CDR3 region has the DNA TGTGCCAGCAGCTTAGGTGGGGCACAGGGGGCGGCGAACACTGAAGCTTTCTTT.

The gene calls are TRBV7-6 and TRBJ1-1; 10 nucleotides align to TRBD1. With V trimmed by 6 bases and J by 4 bases, 8 bases remained unmatched. Per germline, CDR1 SGHVS and CDR2 FNYEAQ. CDR3 length equals 15 residues. The chain's CDR3 is CASRSGQGYGTEAFF. Here the CDR3 DNA reads TGTGCCAGCAGGTCGGGACAGGGGTATGGCACTGAAGCTTTCTTT.

The CDR3 here is CASSLPTPDSSTDTQYF. CDR3 DNA: TGTGCCAGCAGCTTACCCACTCCCGACAGCAGCACAGATACGCAGTATTTT. The gene calls are TRBV11-2 and TRBJ2-3; maybe TRBD1 (5 bases). Germline V gene lookup returns CDR1 SGHAT and CDR2 FQNNGV. The V end lost 2 bases, the J end lost 0 bases, and 15 bases lay between the germline ends. The CDR3 runs to 17 residues.

The chain couples TRBV7-9 to TRBJ1-1; D is uncertain. V was pared by 1 base and J by 2 bases, with 8 bases between. Looked up from germline, CDR1 is SEHNR and CDR2 is FQNEAQ (reference sequence). The CDR3 covers 14 residues. The CDR3 reads CASSLDSSNTEAFF. CDR3 coding DNA: TGTGCCAGCAGCTTAGACTCATCCAACACTGAAGCTTTCTTT.

The chain uses TRBV18 and TRBJ2-7; D not resolved. The CDR3 totals 13 residues. V lost 3 bases to trimming and J lost 0 bases, with 6 bases between them. The germline CDR1 and CDR2 sequences are KGHSH and LQKENI. The CDR3 here is CASSPASSYEQYF. For the CDR3, the DNA is TGTGCCAGCTCACCGGCTAGCTCCTACGAGCAGTACTTC.

On this clonotype itself: A much bigger clone sits one base away, suggesting this may be a read error. The chain is built from TRBV7-8 and TRBJ2-7, with 7 bases lining up with TRBD2. From germline, CDR1 is SGHVS and CDR2 FQNEAQ. Unmatched junction bases numbered 22, after V lost 10 bases and J lost 7 bases. This CDR3 is built from 16 residues. CDR3 nucleotides: TGTGCCACCTATTCGGCGGGCGGGAGCTCCTACAATGAGCAGTACTTC. It specifies CATYSAGGSSYNEQYF.

The CDR3 DNA reads TGTGCCAGCAGCTTGACTAGCGGGAGAGTGGGTGAGCAGTTCTTC. It encodes CASSLTSGRVGEQFF. The chain has TRBV5-6 and TRBJ2-1; 11 nucleotides line up with TRBD2. Losses at the gene ends were 1 base for V and 9 bases for J; bases not matched to a gene: 6. Germline V lookup: CDR1 SGHDT, CDR2 YYEEEE. The CDR3 consists of 15 residues.

The genes are TRBV12-5 and TRBJ1-2; 8 bases are shared with TRBD1. The trim removed 6 bases at V and 8 bases at J, leaving 5 bases unmatched. This CDR3 spans 12 amino acids. CDR1 and CDR2 (germline): LGHNT, FRNRAP. CDR3 protein: CASGTTGVGYTF. In nucleotides, the CDR3 is TGTGCTAGTGGCACGACAGGGGTCGGCTACACCTTC.

The chain recombines TRBV7-3 with TRBJ2-4, with 7 nucleotides matching TRBD2. CDR1 is SGHTA and CDR2 is FQGTGA in the germline V gene. V shed 4 bases and J 8 bases; nucleotides not matched to a gene: 5. The CDR3 sequence is 13 residues long. The CDR3 here is CASSSHLADIQYF. The CDR3 nucleotides read TGTGCCAGCAGCTCCCATCTAGCGGACATTCAGTACTTC.

This clonotype turned up a few times. V is TRBV6-1 and J is TRBJ2-7, with 11 bases lining up with TRBD2. Germline V gene lookup returns CDR1 MNHNS and CDR2 SASEGT. Unmatched junction bases numbered 8, after V lost 10 bases and J lost 3 bases. CDR3 size: 14 residues. CDR3 loop: CATEPTSGSYEQYF. The CDR3 nucleotides are TGTGCCACCGAACCCACTAGCGGGAGCTACGAGCAGTACTTC.

This clonotype appeared many times. The chain links TRBV7-2 to TRBJ1-5, with unresolved D. V dropped 2 bases and J dropped 3 bases, with 8 bases sitting between them. The CDR3 has 14 amino acids. Per germline, CDR1 SGHTA and CDR2 FQGNSA. CDR3 nucleotides: TGTGCCAGCAGCTTACCCGGGTTCAATCAGCCCCAGCATTTT. Its translation: CASSLPGFNQPQHF.

The rearrangement joins TRBV7-4 to TRBJ2-7; a weak D match, TRBD2 (6 bases). Germline CDR1 SGHVT, CDR2 SQSDAQ. This CDR3 is built from 14 residues. Trimming left V 5 bases short and J 2 bases short, with 13 bases between. CDR3 region: CASSPGTVTYEQYF. In DNA, the CDR3 is TGTGCCAGCAGCCCCGGGACTGTTACCTACGAGCAGTACTTC.

This clonotype was observed a handful of times. V is TRBV20-1 and J is TRBJ2-5; D unclear. V dropped 0 bases and J dropped 5 bases, with 7 bases sitting between them. Germline CDR1 reads DFQATT; CDR2 reads SNEGSKA (reference sequence). The CDR3 has 12 amino acids. The CDR3 DNA reads as TGCAGTGCTAGAGATCCCCCGGAGACCCAGTACTTC. As protein: CSARDPPETQYF.

This chain uses TRBV19 with TRBJ1-2, with D possibly matching TRBD1 (5 bases). Looked up from germline, CDR1 is LNHDA and CDR2 is SQIVND (reference sequence). The CDR3 is 14 residues long. Trimming left V 7 bases short and J 7 bases short, with 19 bases between. DNA of the CDR3: TGTGCCAGTATCCGGGACCCCCAAGGGTCTGGCTACACCTTC. Translating gives CASIRDPQGSGYTF.

This clonotype was observed once. The CDR3 coding sequence is TGTGCCAGCAGTTTCGGACCTTGGCAGTACTTC. Protein sequence: CASSFGPWQYF. J is TRBJ2-7 and V is TRBV5-4; unclear D gene. CDR1 and CDR2 (germline): SGHNT, YYREEE (reference sequence). The CDR3 has 11 residues. The V end was cut by 5 bases, the J end by 9 bases, with 12 bases between. Complete variable domain (other parts from reference TRBV5-4 and TRBJ2-7): ETGVTQSPTHLIKTRGQQVTLRCSSQSGHNTVSWYQQALGQGPQFIFQYYREEENGRGNFPPRFSGLQFPNYSSELNVNALELDDSALYLCASSFGPWQYFGPGTRLTVT.

A few counts support this clonotype. V and J are TRBV10-3 and TRBJ2-7; D gene unclear. Per germline, CDR1 ENHRY and CDR2 SYGVKD. This CDR3 spans 14 amino acids. Between the trimmed V and J ends, which lost 3 bases and 0 bases, there was a span of 9 bases. In nucleotides, the CDR3 is TGTGCCATCAGTGAACCTAAGAGCTCCTACGAGCAGTACTTC. Protein product: CAISEPKSSYEQYF.

The J gene is TRBJ2-1, the V gene TRBV14; 7 bases match TRBD2. The CDR3 totals 16 residues. Germline CDR1 SGHDN, CDR2 FVKESK. Trimming removed 4 bases from V and 8 bases from J; junction bases left unmatched: 14. CDR3 sequence reads: CASSLRTRGSVDEQFF. DNA of the CDR3: TGTGCCAGCAGCCTCCGGACTAGGGGCAGTGTTGATGAGCAGTTCTTC.

CDR3 in DNA: TGTGCCGGTGCAGCCGAAAGCCTACAGGGGTCGGGCGGCTACACCTTC. Its protein is CAGAAESLQGSGGYTF. V gene TRBV19 combines with J gene TRBJ1-2; 7 bases match TRBD1. V was clipped by 11 bases and J by 8 bases; unmatched bases: 23. The length of the CDR3 is 16 residues. Germline lookup yields CDR1 LNHDA and CDR2 SQIVND (reference sequence).

This chain uses TRBV20-1 with TRBJ2-7; no definite D call. Trimming left V 1 base short and J 5 bases short, with 6 bases between. Germline V CDR1 and CDR2: DFQATT, SNEGSKA (reference sequence). This CDR3 has 11 amino acids. The CDR3 loop reads CSARGRDEQYF. The CDR3 region has the DNA TGCAGTGCTAGAGGCCGGGACGAGCAGTACTTC.

V and J are TRBV6-1 and TRBJ2-7, with unresolved D. Germline V lookup: CDR1 MNHNS, CDR2 SASEGT. CDR3 length equals 14 residues. Deletions cut 7 bases from V and 0 bases from J, with 13 bases between. The CDR3 region is CASTPRDNSYEQYF. The CDR3 region has the DNA TGTGCCAGCACCCCCCGAGACAACTCCTACGAGCAGTACTTC.